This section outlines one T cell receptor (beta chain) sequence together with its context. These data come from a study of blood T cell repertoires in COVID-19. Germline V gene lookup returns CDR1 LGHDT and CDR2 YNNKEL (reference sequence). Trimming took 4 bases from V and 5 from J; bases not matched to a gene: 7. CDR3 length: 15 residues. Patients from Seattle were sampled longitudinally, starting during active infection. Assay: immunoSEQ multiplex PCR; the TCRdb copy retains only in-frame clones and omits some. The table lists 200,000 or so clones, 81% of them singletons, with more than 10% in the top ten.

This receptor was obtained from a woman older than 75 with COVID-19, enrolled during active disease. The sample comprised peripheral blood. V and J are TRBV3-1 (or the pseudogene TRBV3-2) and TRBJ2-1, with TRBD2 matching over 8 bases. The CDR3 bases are TGTGCCAGCAGCCCCGCCGGGACTAGGGACAATGAGCAGTTCTTC. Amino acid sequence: CASSPAGTRDNEQFF.